The rows below give T cell receptor beta chains drawn from one sample of a study of early T cells in non-severe SARS-CoV-2 infection. TCRdb called the 5' RACE reads again in MiXCR, with one record for every CDR3 protein. The repertoire consists of some 32,000 distinct CDR3 sequences, with approximately 6% occurring once and the leading ten covering over 5%. Sequencing used whole blood. The receptors were sampled from an adult who was a healthcare worker with PCR-confirmed SARS-CoV-2 infection or an uninfected control (not recorded which). The CDR3 runs from the conserved cysteine through the conserved F or W. The D gene is left open where the match is weak. Rows give clone size only sometimes, using once, few, many, or a class for an expanded clone.

many TRBJ2-2 TRBD2 TRBV7-7 CASSSGRANTGELFF TGTGCCAGCAGCAGCGGGAGGGCGAACACCGGGGAGCTGTTTTTT
few TRBJ2-7 - TRBV7-2 CASSFRRGPYEQYF TGTGCCAGCAGCTTCCGGCGAGGTCCCTACGAGCAGTACTTC
many TRBJ2-5 - TRBV24-1 CATSEETGTSETQYF TGTGCCACCAGTGAAGAAACCGGGACCTCGGAGACCCAGTACTTC
many TRBJ2-7 TRBD1 TRBV19 CASSHRDRGYEQYF TGTGCCAGTAGTCACCGGGACAGGGGCTACGAGCAGTACTTC
many TRBJ1-5 TRBD1 TRBV4-1 CASSHRDRGQDQPQHF TGCGCCAGCAGCCACCGGGACAGGGGACAGGATCAGCCCCAGCATTTT
few TRBJ2-1 - TRBV4-1 CASGGSSYNEQFF TGCGCCAGTGGGGGGAGTTCCTACAATGAGCAGTTCTTC
many TRBJ1-2 TRBD1 TRBV6-6 CASSYQQGNYGYTF TGTGCCAGCAGTTATCAACAGGGGAACTATGGCTACACCTTC
many TRBJ1-4 TRBD1 TRBV4-1 CASSQSGQGNEKLFF TGCGCCAGCAGCCAAAGTGGACAGGGGAACGAAAAACTGTTTTTT
few TRBJ1-5 - TRBV20-1 CSAPSLGRGTDGNQPQHF TGCAGTGCACCTTCCTTGGGTCGAGGGACCGATGGCAATCAGCCCCAGCATTTT
- TRBJ2-2 - TRBV7-2 CASSRPGAGELFF TGTGCCAGCAGCCGGCCGGGGGCCGGGGAGCTGTTTTTT
many TRBJ2-2 - TRBV15 CATRIRESGTGELFF TGTGCCACCAGGATAAGGGAGTCTGGTACCGGGGAGCTGTTTTTT
- TRBJ1-4 - TRBV6-6 CASRGNEKLFF TGTGCCAGCAGAGGAAATGAAAAACTGTTTTTT
few TRBJ2-1 - TRBV28 CASNGVISYNEQFF TGTGCCAGCAACGGTGTAATCTCCTACAATGAGCAGTTCTTC
- TRBJ1-5 - TRBV12-3/TRBV12-4 CASSSEGYQPQHF TGTGCCAGCAGTTCTGAGGGGTATCAGCCCCAGCATTTT
many TRBJ2-7 - TRBV9 CASSVSAGSNEQYF TGTGCCAGCAGCGTAAGTGCAGGGTCGAACGAGCAGTACTTC
few TRBJ2-1 - TRBV7-9 CASSTGRISYNEQFF TGTGCCAGCAGCACCGGACGGATCTCCTACAATGAGCAGTTCTTC